This T cell receptor (beta chain) was captured in a study of regulatory T cells in long-lasting Graves disease. Whole-study findings and limits: TCR diversity was lower in persistent Graves' patients (versus newly diagnosed ones).

On this clonotype itself: Its antigen is undetermined.

This CDR3 has 15 residues. The V and J ends lost 4 bases and 5 bases, in that order; junction bases with no gene match: 8. Germline lookup yields CDR1 SGHTA and CDR2 FQGNSA. Arm-PCR of CDR3 regions and iRepertoire HTBI primers were the basis on which TCR beta libraries were built. Per the authors' pipeline: Samples jointly harbored 62 TRBV and about 15 TRBJ segments. TCRdb passed the multiplex PCR reads through MiXCR, listing each CDR3 protein once. The V and J calls here are based on TCRdb, not the publication. The sample carries under 450,000 distinct CDR3 sequences, approximately 12% recorded once. Regarding time point: newly diagnosed GD, antithyroid drugs for less than 3 months. Isolated PBMC RNA provided the starting material for the TCR library. These data also formed part of another study, on T cells in Graves' hyperthyroidism and ophthalmopathy. That paper states: A first-round RT-PCR of the TCR CDR3 used the HTBI primer set.

This receptor was obtained from a woman under 30 with Graves disease. This chain joins TRBV7-2 and TRBJ2-5, with 9 bases lining up with TRBD1. The specimen was peripheral blood mononuclear cells (PBMCs), collected at new diagnosis, from a patient treated with antithyroid drugs. The CDR3 nucleotides read TGTGCCAGCAGCTCCGACAGGGGGTCGAGCGAGACCCAGTACTTC. Amino acid sequence: CASSSDRGSSETQYF.